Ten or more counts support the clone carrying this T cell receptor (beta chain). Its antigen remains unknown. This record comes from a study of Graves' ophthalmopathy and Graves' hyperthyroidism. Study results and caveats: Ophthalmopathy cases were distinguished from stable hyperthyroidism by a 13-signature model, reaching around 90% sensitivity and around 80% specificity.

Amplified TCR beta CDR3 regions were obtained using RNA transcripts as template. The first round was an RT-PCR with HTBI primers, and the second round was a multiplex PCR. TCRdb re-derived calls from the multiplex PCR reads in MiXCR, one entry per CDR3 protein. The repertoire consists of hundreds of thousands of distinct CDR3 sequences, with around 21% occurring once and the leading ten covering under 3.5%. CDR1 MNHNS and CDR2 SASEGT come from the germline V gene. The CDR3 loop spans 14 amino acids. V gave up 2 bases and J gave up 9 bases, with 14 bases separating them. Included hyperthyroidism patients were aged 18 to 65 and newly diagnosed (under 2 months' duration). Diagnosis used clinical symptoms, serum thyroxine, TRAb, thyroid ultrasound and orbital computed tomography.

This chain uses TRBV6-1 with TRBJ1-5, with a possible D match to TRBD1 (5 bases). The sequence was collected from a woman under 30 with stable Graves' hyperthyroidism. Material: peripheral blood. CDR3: CASSEWEEGTPQHF. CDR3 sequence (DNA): TGTGCCAGCAGTGAATGGGAAGAGGGGACGCCCCAGCATTTT.